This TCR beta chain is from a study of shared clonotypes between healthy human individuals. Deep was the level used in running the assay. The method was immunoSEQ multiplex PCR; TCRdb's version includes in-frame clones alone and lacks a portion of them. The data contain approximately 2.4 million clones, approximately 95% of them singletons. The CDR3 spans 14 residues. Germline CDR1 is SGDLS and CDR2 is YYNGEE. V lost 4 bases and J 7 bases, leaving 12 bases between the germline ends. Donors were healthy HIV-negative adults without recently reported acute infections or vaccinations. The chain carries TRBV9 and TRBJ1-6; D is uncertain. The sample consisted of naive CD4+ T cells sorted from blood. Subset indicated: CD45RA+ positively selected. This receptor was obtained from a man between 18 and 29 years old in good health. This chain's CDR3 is CASSPLMGNSPLHF. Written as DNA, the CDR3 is TGTGCCAGCAGCCCGCTCATGGGGAATTCACCCCTCCACTTT.